This TCR beta chain stems from a study of blood T cell repertoires in COVID-19. This CDR3 has 14 residues. Ages ranged from roughly 18 to 100 years, with residence in around 24 US areas. Original handling: By means of reference gene primer amplification, nucleated cell counts were estimated. Clones were read by immunoSEQ multiplex PCR, and TCRdb kept only the in-frame ones, dropping some. V and J calls plus clone size are reproduced from that table; the DNA served to infer D and trimming. The sample contains roughly 260,000 clones, approximately 90% of which appear only once. The J gene is TRBJ1-2, the V gene TRBV7-5; the table's D call of TRBD1 was not tested on the DNA. TRBV7-5 is marked as a pseudogene. The sequence was obtained from a woman aged 30 to 39 with acute COVID-19. Specimen: PBMCs or T cells enriched from blood (not recorded which). The CDR3 sequence: CARSWGQPNYGYTF. As DNA, the CDR3 is TGTGCCAGAAGCTGGGGACAGCCAAACTATGGCTACACCTTC.